This T cell receptor (beta chain) was captured by sequencing in a study of T cell repertoires in cytomegalovirus infection. Turning to the study itself: Indications came from public TCR beta signatures; they pointed to CMV infection and to a matching HLA type.

Losses at the gene ends were 1 base for V and 4 bases for J; bases not matched to a gene: 10. The V gene's germline CDR1 is DFQATT and CDR2 SNEGSKA (reference sequence). The CDR3 runs 17 residues. Using its own MiXCR run on the reads, TCRdb lists one record per CDR3 protein. Of 350,000 to 450,000 distinct CDR3 sequences listed, about a sixth are singletons. The chain carries TRBV20-1 and TRBJ1-6, with 7 bases fitting TRBD1. The sequence was obtained from a human donor in good health (CMV status not recorded). Some clones in this sample may be carry-over from other donors' samples. Sequenced: PBMCs. The CDR3 loop reads CSARALGRGLYNSPLHF. The CDR3, as DNA: TGCAGTGCTAGAGCCCTCGGGAGGGGGCTGTATAATTCACCCCTCCACTTT.